Following are 19 T cell receptor beta chains from one sample sequenced in a study of blood T cell repertoires in COVID-19. The assay was immunoSEQ multiplex PCR, and TCRdb's table has in-frame clones only and misses some. The sample holds some 200,000 clones, under 90% seen once. The sequenced sample was peripheral blood. The receptors stem from a woman over 75 with COVID-19, enrolled during active disease.

The rearrangement links TRBV3-1 (or the pseudogene TRBV3-2) to TRBJ1-2; no clear D gene. There are 13 residues in the CDR3. V shed 4 bases and J shed 4 bases, with 10 bases lying between them. Germline CDR1 LGHDT, CDR2 YNNKEL (reference sequence). The CDR3 bases are TGTGCCAGCAGCCCGAGAGGAGTCTATGGCTACACCTTC. This gives the protein CASSPRGVYGYTF.

This clone has just one count. This chain connects TRBV7-6 to TRBJ1-4; 9 bases match TRBD1. The CDR3 has 15 residues. The V gene's germline CDR1 is SGHVS and CDR2 FNYEAQ. The junction had 3 bases not matched to a gene; V was cut back by 5 bases and J by 2 bases. CDR3 loop: CASSATGGTNEKLFF. The CDR3 coding sequence is TGTGCCAGCAGCGCGACAGGGGGGACTAATGAAAAACTGTTTTTT.

V is TRBV5-8 and J is TRBJ2-1; D unclear. Germline values: CDR1 SGHTS, CDR2 YDEGEE. CDR3 length: 14 amino acids. Trimming took 2 bases from V and 8 from J, leaving 14 bases between them. The CDR3 DNA reads TGTGCCAGCAGCTTTGGGCCTTTTTGGGATGAGCAGTTCTTC. Residues: CASSFGPFWDEQFF.

This sequence joins TRBV3-1 (or the pseudogene TRBV3-2) and TRBJ2-5; D not certain. The CDR3 covers 14 residues. The germline gives CDR1 LGHDT, CDR2 YNNKEL (reference sequence). V lost 1 base to trimming and J lost 5 bases, with 11 bases between them. As DNA, the CDR3 is TGTGCCAGCAGCCAAGGGTCCGGTCTCGAGACCCAGTACTTC. It translates to CASSQGSGLETQYF.

CDR3 sequence (DNA): TGTGCCAGCAGCCTAGGGGCCCTACCCGAAGCTTTCTTT. Amino acids: CASSLGALPEAFF. V is TRBV3-1 (or the pseudogene TRBV3-2) and J is TRBJ1-1, with D tentatively TRBD1 (5 bases). The V gene's germline CDR1 is LGHDT and CDR2 YNNKEL (reference sequence). Trimming left V 4 bases short and J 8 bases short, with 14 bases between. The CDR3 consists of 13 residues.

The chain recombines TRBV28 with TRBJ2-7; maybe TRBD2 (5 bases). Germline-derived CDR1 and CDR2 are MDHEN and SYDVKM. The CDR3 totals 14 residues. The germline V and J ends were trimmed by 10 bases and 0 bases, with 16 bases remaining between them. The CDR3 spells CATVDGGFSYEQYF. The CDR3 DNA reads as TGTGCCACGGTGGACGGAGGCTTCTCCTACGAGCAGTACTTC. Supplemented by reference TRBV28 and TRBJ2-7, the full variable domain reads DVKVTQSSRYLVKRTGEKVFLECVQDMDHENMFWYRQDPGLGLRLIYFSYDVKMKEKGDIPEGYSVSREKKERFSLILESASTNQTSMYLCATVDGGFSYEQYFGPGTRLTVT.

This chain connects TRBV23-1 to TRBJ1-2, with D perhaps matching TRBD1 (5 bases). TRBV23-1 is labeled an ORF, and its function is uncertain. Between the trimmed V and J ends, which lost 0 bases and 3 bases, there was a span of 8 bases. The length of the CDR3 is 14 residues. The CDR3 is CASSQSQGYYGYTF. The CDR3 coding sequence is TGCGCCAGCAGTCAATCCCAGGGCTACTATGGCTACACCTTC.

The rearrangement joins TRBV2 to TRBJ2-5; D gene uncertain. Germline V CDR1 and CDR2: SNHLY, FYNNEI. V lost 0 bases to trimming and J lost 7 bases, with 6 bases between them. The CDR3 spans 12 residues. The CDR3 DNA reads as TGTGCCAGCAGTGAAGCGCTAAGGACCCAGTACTTC. Translating it yields CASSEALRTQYF.

The rearrangement uses TRBV2 and TRBJ1-2; D might be TRBD1 (5 bases). The CDR3 runs 14 residues. Trimming cost V 5 bases and J 6 bases, with 16 bases left between them. CDR1 and CDR2 from the germline V gene are SNHLY and FYNNEI. CDR3 nucleotide sequence: TGTGCCAGCAGTTCGGCAGGGTTTAATCATGGCTACACCTTC. As protein: CASSSAGFNHGYTF.

The rearrangement joins TRBV24-1 to TRBJ2-2, with D possibly being TRBD1 (5 bases). V was pared by 3 bases and J by 1 base, with 17 bases between. Germline CDR1 KGHDR, CDR2 SFDVKD. CDR3 length: 18 amino acids. The chain's CDR3 is CATSDAVRTRRNTGELFF. The CDR3, as DNA: TGTGCCACCAGTGATGCGGTCAGGACAAGACGGAACACCGGGGAGCTGTTTTTT.

This clone has only a few counts. The J gene is TRBJ2-3, the V gene TRBV5-1, with D possibly matching TRBD2 (5 bases). Deletions cut 0 bases from V and 2 bases from J, with 7 bases between. The germline V gene encodes CDR1 SGHRS and CDR2 YFSETQ. The CDR3 length is 14 residues. CDR3 residues: CASSLAADTDTQYF. The CDR3 nucleotides are TGCGCCAGCAGCTTGGCAGCGGACACAGATACGCAGTATTTT.

The chain employs TRBV9 and TRBJ1-2, with D maybe TRBD1 (5 bases). CDR3 length: 12 amino acids. The germline V gene encodes CDR1 SGDLS and CDR2 YYNGEE. V was shortened by 3 bases and J by 5 bases, with 8 bases between the two germline ends. The CDR3: CASSDSGYGYTF. The CDR3 nucleotides are TGTGCCAGCAGCGACTCAGGGTATGGCTACACCTTC.

V and J are TRBV24-1 and TRBJ2-2, with 11 bases fitting TRBD2. There are 16 residues in the CDR3. The junction had 1 base not matched to a gene; V was cut back by 4 bases and J by 1 base. Germline V lookup: CDR1 KGHDR, CDR2 SFDVKD. CDR3: CATSDLAGGNTGELFF. The CDR3 DNA follows: TGTGCCACCAGTGACCTAGCGGGGGGGAACACCGGGGAGCTGTTTTTT.

The V call is TRBV9, the J call TRBJ1-5, with TRBD1 identical over 9 bases. The germline CDR1 and CDR2 sequences are SGDLS and YYNGEE. Trimming at V came to 3 bases and at J to 2 bases, leaving 3 bases not matched to a gene. This CDR3 has 15 amino acids. CDR3 amino acids: CASSAQGAGNQPQHF. The CDR3 nucleotides are TGTGCCAGCAGCGCACAGGGGGCGGGCAATCAGCCCCAGCATTTT.

The rearrangement joins TRBV5-1 to TRBJ2-3, with a possible D match to TRBD2 (6 bases). This CDR3 region has 15 residues. Trimming left V 4 bases short and J 0 bases short, with 12 bases between. Per the germline V gene, CDR1 is SGHRS and CDR2 is YFSETQ. The CDR3 region is CASSVGGGSTDTQYF. CDR3 coding DNA: TGCGCCAGCAGCGTGGGAGGCGGGAGCACAGATACGCAGTATTTT.

The chain carries TRBV5-1 and TRBJ1-1, with D unresolved. Germline lookup yields CDR1 SGHRS and CDR2 YFSETQ. Trimming shortened V by 3 bases and J by 4 bases, and 10 bases separated the two germline ends. This CDR3 has 13 amino acids. The CDR3 spells CASSWETGTEAFF. The CDR3, as DNA: TGCGCCAGCAGCTGGGAGACGGGCACTGAAGCTTTCTTT.

The chain combines TRBV7-3 with TRBJ2-2, with TRBD2 matching over 9 bases. V dropped 3 bases and J dropped 5; count of bases not matched to a gene: 7. The CDR3 loop spans 16 amino acids. Per germline, CDR1 SGHTA and CDR2 FQGTGA. In DNA, the CDR3 is TGTGCCAGCAGCTTCCAGCGGGGGGCGGAGACCGGGGAGCTGTTTTTT. Translation gives CASSFQRGAETGELFF.

V is TRBV11-2 and J is TRBJ1-2, with D unresolved. With 3 bases removed from V and 8 bases from J, the gap between germline ends came to 10 bases. CDR3 length: 12 residues. Germline V gene lookup returns CDR1 SGHAT and CDR2 FQNNGV. The CDR3 DNA reads TGTGCCAGCAGCTTGGTAGAGGTCGGCTACACCTTC. Its translation is CASSLVEVGYTF.

The chain joins TRBV2 to TRBJ1-1; D ambiguous. Between the trimmed V and J ends, which lost 6 bases and 7 bases, there was a span of 9 bases. Germline CDR1 and CDR2: SNHLY and FYNNEI. The CDR3 is 11 amino acids. CDR3 nucleotide sequence: TGTGCCAGCAGGTACGCAGGTGAAGCTTTCTTT. Protein product: CASRYAGEAFF. The full variable domain, rest sourced from reference TRBV2 and TRBJ1-1, is EPEVTQTPSHQVTQMGQEVILRCVPISNHLYFYWYRQILGQKVEFLVSFYNNEISEKSEIFDDQFSVERPDGSNFTLKIRSTKLEDSAMYFCASRYAGEAFFGQGTRLTVV.